This TCR beta chain was found in a study of cytomegalovirus exposure and HLA in healthy donors. The PCR used 60 Vbeta and 13 Jbeta primers. Here immunoSEQ multiplex PCR was the method, and the copy in TCRdb shows in-frame clones only, minus some. The sample contains about 150,000 clones, about 75% of which appear only once. V was clipped by 6 bases and J by 3 bases; unmatched bases: 13. CDR1 KGHSH and CDR2 LQKENI come from the germline V gene. The CDR3 runs 16 residues. Broader study findings: A link between a missense DCLRE1C variant and TCR beta V- and J-gene trimming emerged from a later analysis. Generally TCR sequences proved uncommon, though certain public TCRs appeared in numerous donors.

As to this clone: What it binds is unknown.

The sample was PBMCs. The chain has TRBV18 and TRBJ2-5; 7 nucleotides agree with TRBD2. This sequence was found in a man aged 18 to 29 in good health and CMV-seropositive. The CDR3 here is CASSPWGTKSEETQYF. CDR3 DNA: TGTGCCAGCTCCCCCTGGGGGACTAAAAGCGAAGAGACCCAGTACTTC.